The 17 T cell receptor beta chains reported below all come from one sample, sequenced in a study of cytomegalovirus exposure and HLA in healthy donors. PCR primers comprised 60 Vbeta and 13 Jbeta primers. Clones were read by immunoSEQ multiplex PCR, and TCRdb kept only the in-frame ones, dropping some. Of 50,000 to 70,000 clones detected, 77% appear once; the ten largest clones hold 2.5%. The source material was PBMCs. The receptors were gathered from a female donor in good health and CMV-seronegative.

The chain recombines TRBV7-2 with TRBJ2-7; 7 bases match TRBD2. After removal of 3 bases from V and 2 bases from J, the junction contained 7 bases not matched to a gene. Germline CDR1 SGHTA, CDR2 FQGNSA. CDR3 size: 15 residues. The CDR3 region is CASSLTGLTTYEQYF. The CDR3 DNA sequence: TGTGCCAGCAGCTTGACGGGACTAACAACCTACGAGCAGTACTTC.

This chain uses TRBV15 with TRBJ1-4; 9 bases are a match to TRBD1. J was trimmed by 8 bases and V by 0 bases; bases with no gene match: 4. In germline, CDR1 is LNHNV, CDR2 YYDKDF (reference sequence). The CDR3 consists of 15 residues. The CDR3 is CATSREGTGSEKLFF. In DNA form, the CDR3 reads TGTGCCACCAGCAGAGAAGGGACAGGGTCAGAAAAACTGTTTTTT.

This CDR3 is CASSLFYRGAEAFF. CDR3 nucleotide sequence: TGTGCCAGCAGTTTATTCTACAGGGGCGCTGAAGCTTTCTTT. The gene calls are TRBV28 and TRBJ1-1; 7 nucleotides align to TRBD1. The CDR3 contains 14 residues. Germline CDR1 MDHEN, CDR2 SYDVKM. V lost 1 base and J lost 6; bases outside the gene matches: 5.

The chain uses TRBV5-6 and TRBJ2-3; possibly TRBD1 for D (6 bases). Germline CDR1 is SGHDT and CDR2 is YYEEEE. V was pared by 4 bases and J by 4 bases, with 10 bases between. This CDR3 has 13 amino acids. CDR3 coding DNA: TGTGCCAGCAGCCAGGACAGTCCAGATACGCAGTATTTT. Amino acids: CASSQDSPDTQYF. Looking up the rest from reference TRBV5-6 and TRBJ2-3 gives the full variable domain: DAGVTQSPTHLIKTRGQQVTLRCSPKSGHDTVSWYQQALGQGPQFIFQYYEEEERQRGNFPDRFSGHQFPNYSSELNVNALLLGDSALYLCASSQDSPDTQYFGPGTRLTVL.

This clone appeared a single time. Relative to the germline gene, one junction end is altered; a read error may explain this. The CDR3 sequence is CASSPTGLGSTIYF. The CDR3, as DNA: TGTGCCAGTAGTCCGACAGGGCTTGGAAGCACCATATATTTT. This chain uses TRBV19 with TRBJ1-3; TRBD1 matches 7 bases. Germline loops: CDR1 LNHDA, CDR2 SQIVND (reference sequence). The CDR3 is 14 residues long.

CDR3 residues: CASSWGQGRNTGELFF. The CDR3 DNA sequence: TGTGCCAGCAGCTGGGGACAGGGGCGGAACACCGGGGAGCTGTTTTTT. The chain has TRBV5-4 and TRBJ2-2, with 10 bases identical to TRBD1. V lost 3 bases to trimming and J lost 1 base; unmatched junction nucleotides: 3. This CDR3 has 16 residues. Germline CDR1 and CDR2: SGHNT and YYREEE (reference sequence).

The V and J genes are TRBV19 and TRBJ2-3, with unresolved D. V lost 4 bases to trimming and J lost 0 bases, with 8 bases between them. The CDR3 spans 14 residues. Germline CDR1 LNHDA, CDR2 SQIVND (reference sequence). CDR3 nucleotides: TGTGCCAGTAGTAAAGACAAAAGCACAGATACGCAGTATTTT. Protein product: CASSKDKSTDTQYF.

The chain combines TRBV6-6 with TRBJ1-6; 8 bases agree with TRBD1. CDR1 MNHNY and CDR2 SVGAGI come from the germline V gene (reference sequence). CDR3 size: 14 residues. J lost 9 bases, V lost 4 bases, and 5 bases had no gene match. The CDR3 DNA reads TGTGCCAGCAGTTTGACAGGGGAGGGTTCACCCCTCCACTTT. It is translated as CASSLTGEGSPLHF.

The rearrangement uses TRBV28 and TRBJ2-1; the D gene is possibly TRBD2 (5 bases). CDR3 length equals 13 residues. Trimming took 3 bases from V and 12 from J, leaving 15 bases between them. Germline CDR1 reads MDHEN; CDR2 reads SYDVKM. CDR3 in DNA: TGTGCCAGCAGTTTGGAAAGGGAGAGAGGGCAGTTCTTC. It codes for CASSLERERGQFF.

This clone was detected only a few times. V is TRBV28 and J is TRBJ1-4; D not certain. The germline gives CDR1 MDHEN, CDR2 SYDVKM. The CDR3 spans 14 residues. Trimming removed 5 bases at V and 5 bases at J, with 12 bases between. The CDR3 bases are TGTGCCAGCAGTCGACACCTTACCAATGAAAAACTGTTTTTT. It yields the protein CASSRHLTNEKLFF.

This clone has just a few counts. The genes are TRBV28 and TRBJ2-1, with D hard to call. The ends were cut back, 6 bases at V and 3 bases at J, with 18 bases in the middle. In germline, CDR1 is MDHEN, CDR2 SYDVKM. CDR3 length equals 16 residues. CDR3 sequence reads: CASSLGALTIYNEQFF. Written as DNA, the CDR3 is TGTGCCAGCAGCTTAGGAGCACTCACGATCTACAATGAGCAGTTCTTC.

This clone was observed a single time. V usage is TRBV7-3 and J usage is TRBJ2-2; 8 positions agree with TRBD1. The germline gives CDR1 SGHTA, CDR2 FQGTGA. With V trimmed by 6 bases and J by 2 bases, 2 bases remained unmatched. The CDR3 is 14 amino acids. This CDR3 reads CASRTGVNTGELFF. The CDR3 DNA follows: TGTGCCAGCAGGACAGGGGTTAACACCGGGGAGCTGTTTTTT.

The chain employs TRBV27 and TRBJ2-6; weak D call: TRBD1 (6 bases). The CDR3 runs to 17 residues. V lost 6 bases and J 0 bases, leaving 15 bases between the germline ends. Germline CDR1 and CDR2: MNHEY and SMNVEV (reference sequence). CDR3: CASRASTGSSGANVLTF. CDR3 in DNA: TGTGCCAGCAGAGCGTCCACAGGGTCCTCTGGGGCCAACGTCCTGACTTTC.

The chain links TRBV2 to TRBJ1-2, with D perhaps TRBD1 (6 bases). Germline V gene lookup returns CDR1 SNHLY and CDR2 FYNNEI. V was trimmed by 3 bases and J by 4 bases, leaving 15 bases between them. The CDR3 is 15 amino acids. The CDR3 sequence is CASSDWVTGGYGYTF. CDR3 bases: TGTGCCAGCAGTGACTGGGTGACAGGCGGCTATGGCTACACCTTC.

This clone was seen only once. The V call is TRBV6-4, the J call TRBJ2-3; 8 bases align to TRBD2. Germline loops: CDR1 MRHNA, CDR2 SNTAGT. The CDR3 sequence is 15 residues long. V lost 4 bases to trimming and J lost 6 bases; unmatched junction nucleotides: 9. The CDR3 DNA reads TGTGCCAGCAGTGCCACTAGCGGCGGGTCGGATACGCAGTATTTT. As protein: CASSATSGGSDTQYF.

This rearrangement joins TRBV19 to TRBJ2-7; 8 nucleotides line up with TRBD2. The CDR3 is 15 amino acids. With V trimmed by 3 bases and J by 2 bases, 6 bases remained unmatched. The germline gives CDR1 LNHDA, CDR2 SQIVND (reference sequence). The CDR3 nucleotides are TGTGCCAGTAGTATTAGTGCGGGGGGTCCCTACGAGCAGTACTTC. Translating it yields CASSISAGGPYEQYF.

The chain is built from TRBV19 and TRBJ2-5, with 10 positions matching TRBD1. This CDR3 is 16 amino acids long. Per the germline V gene, CDR1 is LNHDA and CDR2 is SQIVND (reference sequence). V was pared by 4 bases and J by 7 bases, with 12 bases of the junction left unmatched. This CDR3 is CASSNRQGANPGTQYF. In DNA form, the CDR3 reads TGTGCCAGTAGTAACCGACAGGGGGCTAATCCTGGGACCCAGTACTTC. The complete variable domain, with remaining parts taken from reference TRBV19 and TRBJ2-5, reads DGGITQSPKYLFRKEGQNVTLSCEQNLNHDAMYWYRQDPGQGLRLIYYSQIVNDFQKGDIAEGYSVSREKKESFPLTVTSAQKNPTAFYLCASSNRQGANPGTQYFGPGTRLLVL.